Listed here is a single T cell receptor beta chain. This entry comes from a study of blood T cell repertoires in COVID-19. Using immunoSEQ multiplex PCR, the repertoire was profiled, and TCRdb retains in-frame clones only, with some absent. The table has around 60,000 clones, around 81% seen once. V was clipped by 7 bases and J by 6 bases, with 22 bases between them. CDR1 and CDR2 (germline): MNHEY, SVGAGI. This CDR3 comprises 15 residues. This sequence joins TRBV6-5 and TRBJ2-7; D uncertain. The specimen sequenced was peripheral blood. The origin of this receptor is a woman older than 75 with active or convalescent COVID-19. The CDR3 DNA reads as TGTGCCAGCACCGTAGACTGGCGAACTGTGGGCGAGCAGTACTTC. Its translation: CASTVDWRTVGEQYF.